This T cell receptor beta chain was obtained from a study of shared clonotypes between healthy human individuals. In the study overall: Per-donor plates numbered three CD4 naive, three CD4 memory, two CD8 naive and one CD8 memory.

TCRdb's copy holds only in-frame clones and misses some; the assay was immunoSEQ multiplex PCR. The profile shows a few million clones, roughly 95% of them singletons. The CDR3 is 13 amino acids. V was pared by 5 bases and J by 6 bases, with 11 bases between. Looked up from germline, CDR1 is LNHDA and CDR2 is SQIVND (reference sequence). CD45RO-negative CD8 cells positively selected for CCR7 made up the naive population, which excluded terminally differentiated effector memory CD45RA+ cells. Material: naive CD8+ T cells from PBMCs. V usage is TRBV19 and J usage is TRBJ1-5, with D hard to call. The clonotype originates from a man aged 18 to 29 in good health. Some clones in this sample may be carry-over from other donors' samples. DNA of the CDR3: TGTGCCAGTAGTCCGTTGGGGAGTCAGCCCCAGCATTTT. Translation: CASSPLGSQPQHF.